This TCR beta chain was found in a study of blood T cell repertoires in COVID-19. Study summary: From T cells, B-cell-depleted T cells, or PBMCs came the material, which was cDNA or gDNA.

Authors' data handling: Estimated nucleated cell counts came from reference gene primer amplification. Produced via immunoSEQ multiplex PCR; TCRdb's table is partial and in-frame only. For V, J and clone size, that table is used; D and trimming come from the DNA. The sample has 70,000 to 95,000 clones; about 82% are singletons. Trimming stripped 5 bases from V and 1 base from J, with 9 bases between. The germline CDR1 and CDR2 sequences are MDHEN and SYDVKM. The CDR3 covers 13 residues. The chain employs TRBV28 and TRBJ2-7; TRBD2 might be the D (6 bases). The origin of this receptor is a woman between 70 and 85 years old with active or convalescent COVID-19. Sequencing was performed on peripheral blood. This CDR3 reads CASSPGSSYEQYF. The CDR3 nucleotides are TGTGCCAGCAGTCCCGGGAGTTCCTACGAGCAGTACTTC.